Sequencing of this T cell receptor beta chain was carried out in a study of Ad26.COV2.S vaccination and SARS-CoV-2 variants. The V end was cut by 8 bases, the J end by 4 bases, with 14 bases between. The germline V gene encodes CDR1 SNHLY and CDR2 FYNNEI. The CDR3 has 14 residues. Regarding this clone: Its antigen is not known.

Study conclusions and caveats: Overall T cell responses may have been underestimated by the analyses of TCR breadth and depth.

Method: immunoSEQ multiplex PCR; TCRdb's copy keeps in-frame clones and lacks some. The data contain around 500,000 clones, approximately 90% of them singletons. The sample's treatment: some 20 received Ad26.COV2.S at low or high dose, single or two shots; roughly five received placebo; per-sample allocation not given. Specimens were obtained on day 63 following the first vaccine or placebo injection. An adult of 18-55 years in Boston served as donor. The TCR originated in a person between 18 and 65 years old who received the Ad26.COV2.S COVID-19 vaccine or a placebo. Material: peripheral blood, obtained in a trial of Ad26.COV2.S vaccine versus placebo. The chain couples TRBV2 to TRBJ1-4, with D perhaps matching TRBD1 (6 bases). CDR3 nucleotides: TGTGCCAGCCGGGACACAAAACTTAATGAAAAACTGTTTTTT. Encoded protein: CASRDTKLNEKLFF.